The present T cell receptor (beta chain) was sequenced within a study of patients and donors after allogeneic stem cell transplantation. TCRdb reprocessed the RT-PCR reads via MiXCR and lists one record per CDR3 protein. Found here are over 400,000 distinct CDR3 sequences, more than 15% of them singletons; the top ten hold roughly 7.2%. Germline V CDR1 and CDR2: DFQATT, SNEGSKA (reference sequence). Trimming removed 3 bases from V and 8 bases from J, with 16 bases in between. This CDR3 has 13 amino acids. This clonotype was counted only a few times. The receptor comes from a human donor who was either an allogeneic HSCT recipient or a stem cell or donor lymphocyte infusion donor (not recorded which). It is not recorded whose cells these are; they may come from a transplant donor. The chain combines TRBV20-1 with TRBJ1-1; tentatively, D is TRBD1 (6 bases). Sequenced input: blood, either unsorted or a sorted T cell fraction (not recorded which). The CDR3 loop is CSARLQGLIEAFF. Here the CDR3 DNA reads TGCAGTGCTAGGCTACAGGGTTTGATCGAAGCTTTCTTT.